This T cell receptor (beta chain) stems from a study of blood T cells in healthy people across ages. In its sample, this clonotype was seen a few times. A second about 7 to 12 cycle PCR used barcoded and J-beta primers. Via MiXCR, TCRdb re-called the 5' RACE reads, giving one row per CDR3 protein. The table has around 1.1 million distinct CDR3 sequences, around two fifths seen once. Sequenced: blood. This TCR came from a man aged 18 to 29 in good health.

The CDR3 loop is CASSDGTSGDNEQYF. In nucleotides, the CDR3 is TGCGCCAGCAGCGACGGGACTAGCGGGGACAATGAGCAGTACTTC. This rearrangement joins TRBV5-1 to TRBJ2-1; TRBD2 aligns across 13 bases. The DNA end lines up better with TRBJ2-7; the J call may be wrong. Germline assignment: CDR1 SGHRS and CDR2 YFSETQ. The CDR3 loop spans 15 amino acids.